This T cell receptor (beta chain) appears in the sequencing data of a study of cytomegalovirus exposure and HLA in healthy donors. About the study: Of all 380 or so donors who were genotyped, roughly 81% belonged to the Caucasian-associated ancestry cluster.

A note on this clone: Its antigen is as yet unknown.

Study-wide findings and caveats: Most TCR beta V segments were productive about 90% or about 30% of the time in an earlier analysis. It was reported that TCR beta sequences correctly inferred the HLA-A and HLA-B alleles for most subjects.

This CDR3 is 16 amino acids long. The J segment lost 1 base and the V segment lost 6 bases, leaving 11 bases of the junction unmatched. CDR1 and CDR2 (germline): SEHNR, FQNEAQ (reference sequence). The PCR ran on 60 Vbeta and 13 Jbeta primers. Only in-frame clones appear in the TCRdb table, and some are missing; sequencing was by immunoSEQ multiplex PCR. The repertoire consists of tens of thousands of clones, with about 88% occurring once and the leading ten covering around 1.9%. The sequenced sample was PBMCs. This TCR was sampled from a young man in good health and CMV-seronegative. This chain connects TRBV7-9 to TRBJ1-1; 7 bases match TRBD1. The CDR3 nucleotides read TGTGCCAGCAGGGATTCGCCCGGGACAGCGAACACTGAAGCTTTCTTT. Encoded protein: CASRDSPGTANTEAFF.